A selection of T cell receptor beta chains follows, all from one sample in a study of T-cell memory formation after mild COVID-19. TCRdb reprocessed the 5' RACE reads via MiXCR and lists one record per CDR3 protein. The sample holds roughly 150,000 distinct CDR3 sequences; about 14% are singletons and the top ten take roughly 14%. Sequenced input: PBMCs or a T cell subset sorted from them (not recorded which). These receptors were collected from an adult woman who had mild COVID-19 (a few samples of this study predate the infection). Cell type and time point are not known. Both conserved end residues are trimmed from each CDR3.

V	J	CDR3
TRBV2	TRBJ1-5	ASSEDGRVLQGSQPQH
TRBV4-1	TRBJ2-1	ASSLWAGGHNEQF
TRBV6-5	TRBJ1-1	ASSYWGGPEVSEAF
TRBV4-2	TRBJ2-1	ASSQDAVTGEDGRNEQF
TRBV2	TRBJ1-2	ASSGGRNYGYT
TRBV29-1	TRBJ2-1	SVRLALLYNEQF
TRBV7-9	TRBJ1-1	ASSLEQGLNTEAF
TRBV4-3	TRBJ1-1	ASSQVNSGRHRTTEAF
TRBV6-5	TRBJ2-7	ASRLGPDTYEQY
TRBV2	TRBJ2-7	ASRLGTAYEQY
TRBV14	TRBJ2-1	ASSLTSVHEQF
TRBV5-1	TRBJ1-1	ASSLSTLNTEAF
TRBV2	TRBJ2-7	ASSEGGGSAYEQY
TRBV6-2/TRBV6-3	TRBJ2-1	ASSYWGYEQF
TRBV19	TRBJ2-2	ASSPRTSGTNTGELF
TRBV4-3	TRBJ2-1	ASSQDQGPYNEQF
TRBV4-1	TRBJ1-2	ASSKQSGTAIYGYT
TRBV11-2	TRBJ2-1	ASSLSLNNEQF
TRBV5-1	TRBJ2-2	ASSSERGGSGELF
TRBV6-5	TRBJ2-4	ASGVKWGDIQY
TRBV29-1	TRBJ2-3	SVEDVVAEDTDTQY
TRBV19	TRBJ2-1	ASSSGRVFNEQF
TRBV5-6	TRBJ2-1	ASSLNVMGFEQF
TRBV5-1	TRBJ2-2	ASSQQTAAGELF
TRBV25-1	TRBJ2-7	ASSETRGRDEQY
TRBV12-3/TRBV12-4	TRBJ1-6	ASSLGTHNSPLH
TRBV6-5	TRBJ2-7	ASSYSAGASYEQY
TRBV12-3/TRBV12-4	TRBJ2-2	ASRGGWANTGELF
TRBV6-6	TRBJ1-1	ASSYSGGRTEAF
TRBV18	TRBJ2-7	ASSPGDRYEQY
TRBV30	TRBJ2-7	AWGQGYEQY
TRBV7-9	TRBJ2-1	ASSPRTSGRSAYNEQF
TRBV24-1	TRBJ2-1	ATSLQGAVSSEQF
TRBV5-1	TRBJ1-4	ASSLVGWGTNEKLF
TRBV7-2	TRBJ2-7	ASSLRTGTGGGEQY
TRBV7-8	TRBJ1-5	ASSLDPRGNQPQH
TRBV5-5	TRBJ1-3	ASSLINSGNTIY
TRBV12-3/TRBV12-4	TRBJ2-7	ASSLSVKVYYEQY
TRBV4-1	TRBJ1-1	ASSHREAGKTEAF
TRBV18	TRBJ2-4	ASSPLARTGGIQY
TRBV7-2	TRBJ2-3	ASSLGSVRGDTQY
TRBV4-2	TRBJ2-2	ASSHWERNTGELF
TRBV12-3/TRBV12-4	TRBJ2-7	ASSPGGELPYEQY
TRBV5-1	TRBJ2-3	ASSDSNTDTQY
TRBV6-6	TRBJ2-3	ASSYVGEGDTQY
TRBV12-3/TRBV12-4	TRBJ1-5	ASSYQTDQPQH
TRBV7-7	TRBJ2-5	ASSEGVQETQY
TRBV14	TRBJ2-1	ASSQGRELTENEQF
TRBV2	TRBJ2-7	ASSDDRGQGARGYEQY
TRBV7-8	TRBJ1-5	ASSFEPEVKGQPQH
TRBV12-3/TRBV12-4	TRBJ2-1	ASTPGVPYEQF
TRBV2	TRBJ2-1	ASSRSSRNEQF
TRBV7-2	TRBJ1-5	ASSPHAGGQPQH
TRBV20-1	TRBJ2-5	SARERRGGRETQY